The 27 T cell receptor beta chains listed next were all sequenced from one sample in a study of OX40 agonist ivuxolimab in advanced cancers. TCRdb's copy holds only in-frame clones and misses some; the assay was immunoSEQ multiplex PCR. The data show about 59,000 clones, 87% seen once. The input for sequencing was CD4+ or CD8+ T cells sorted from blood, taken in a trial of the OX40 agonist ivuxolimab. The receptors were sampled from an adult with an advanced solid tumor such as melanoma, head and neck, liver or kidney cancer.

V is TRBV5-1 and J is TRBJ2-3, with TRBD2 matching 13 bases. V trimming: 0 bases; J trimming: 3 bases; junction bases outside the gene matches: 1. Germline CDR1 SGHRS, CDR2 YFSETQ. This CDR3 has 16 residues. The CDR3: CASSLGLAGGTDTQYF. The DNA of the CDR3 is TGCGCCAGCAGCTTGGGACTAGCGGGAGGAACAGATACGCAGTATTTT.

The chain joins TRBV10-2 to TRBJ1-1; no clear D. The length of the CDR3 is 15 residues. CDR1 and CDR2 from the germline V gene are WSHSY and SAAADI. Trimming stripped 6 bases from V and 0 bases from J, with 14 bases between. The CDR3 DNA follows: TGCGCCAGCAGAAGAACGGGGAGGCTGAACACTGAAGCTTTCTTT. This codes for CASRRTGRLNTEAFF.

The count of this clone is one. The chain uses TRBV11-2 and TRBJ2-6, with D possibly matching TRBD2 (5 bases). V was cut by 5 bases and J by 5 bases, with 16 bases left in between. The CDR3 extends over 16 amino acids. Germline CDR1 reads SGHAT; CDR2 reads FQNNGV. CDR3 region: CASSRPGNVRANVLTF. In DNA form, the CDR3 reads TGTGCCAGCAGCCGTCCGGGGAATGTAAGGGCCAACGTCCTGACTTTC.

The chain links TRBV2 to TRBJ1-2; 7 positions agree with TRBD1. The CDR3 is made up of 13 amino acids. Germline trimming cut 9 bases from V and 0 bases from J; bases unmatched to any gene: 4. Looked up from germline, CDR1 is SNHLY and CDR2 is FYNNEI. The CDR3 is CARRDRANYGYTF. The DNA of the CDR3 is TGTGCCAGACGTGACAGGGCTAACTATGGCTACACCTTC.

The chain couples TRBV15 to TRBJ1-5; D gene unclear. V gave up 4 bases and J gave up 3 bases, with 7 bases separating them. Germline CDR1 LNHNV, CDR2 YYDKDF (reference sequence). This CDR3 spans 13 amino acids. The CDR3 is CATSMDPNQPQHF. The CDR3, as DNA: TGTGCCACCAGCATGGACCCCAATCAGCCCCAGCATTTT.

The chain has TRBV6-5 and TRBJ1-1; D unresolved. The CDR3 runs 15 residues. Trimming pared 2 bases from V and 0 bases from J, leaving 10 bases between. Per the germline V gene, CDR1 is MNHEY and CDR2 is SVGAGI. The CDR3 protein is CASSYAYALNTEAFF. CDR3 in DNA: TGTGCCAGCAGTTACGCGTATGCTTTGAACACTGAAGCTTTCTTT.

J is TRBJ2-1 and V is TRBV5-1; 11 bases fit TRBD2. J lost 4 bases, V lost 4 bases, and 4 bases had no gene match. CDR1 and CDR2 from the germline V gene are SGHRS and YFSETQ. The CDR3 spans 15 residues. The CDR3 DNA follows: TGCGCCAGCAGCCCGACTAGCGGGGCGTACAATGAGCAGTTCTTC. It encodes CASSPTSGAYNEQFF.

CDR3 nucleotide sequence: TGTGCCAGCAGTTTAAGGTTAGCGGGGGGGGATGAGCAGTTCTTC. Its protein product is CASSLRLAGGDEQFF. The chain employs TRBV27 and TRBJ2-1; 11 positions match TRBD2. The CDR3 is 15 amino acids. Germline loops: CDR1 MNHEY, CDR2 SMNVEV (reference sequence). Germline trimming cut 2 bases from V and 8 bases from J; bases unmatched to any gene: 5.

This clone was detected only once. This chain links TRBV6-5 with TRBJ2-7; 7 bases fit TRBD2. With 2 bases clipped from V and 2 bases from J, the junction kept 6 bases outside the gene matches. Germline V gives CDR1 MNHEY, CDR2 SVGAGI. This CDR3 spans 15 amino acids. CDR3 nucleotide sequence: TGTGCCAGCAGTTACAGCGGGATTAACACCTACGAGCAGTACTTC. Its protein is CASSYSGINTYEQYF.

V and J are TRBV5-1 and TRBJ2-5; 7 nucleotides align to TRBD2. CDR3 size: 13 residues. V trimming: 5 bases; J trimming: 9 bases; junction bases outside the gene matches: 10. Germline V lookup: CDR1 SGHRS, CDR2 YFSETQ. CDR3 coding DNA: TGCGCCAGCAGATCGGGACTCCGGGAGGCCCAGTACTTC. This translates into CASRSGLREAQYF. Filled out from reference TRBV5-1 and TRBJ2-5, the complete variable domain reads KAGVTQTPRYLIKTRGQQVTLSCSPISGHRSVSWYQQTPGQGLQFLFEYFSETQRNKGNFPGRFSGRQFSNSRSEMNVSTLELGDSALYLCASRSGLREAQYFGPGTRLLVL.

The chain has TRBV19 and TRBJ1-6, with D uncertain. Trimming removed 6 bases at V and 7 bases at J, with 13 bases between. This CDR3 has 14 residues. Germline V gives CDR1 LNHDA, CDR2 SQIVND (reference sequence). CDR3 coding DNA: TGTGCCAGTAGCCCGGACGGAGGGAATTCACCCCTCCACTTT. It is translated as CASSPDGGNSPLHF.

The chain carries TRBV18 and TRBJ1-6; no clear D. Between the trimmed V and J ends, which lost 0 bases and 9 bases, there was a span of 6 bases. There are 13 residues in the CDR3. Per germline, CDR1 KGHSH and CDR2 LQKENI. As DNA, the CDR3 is TGTGCCAGCTCACCACCGGGGAGTTCACCCCTCCACTTT. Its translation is CASSPPGSSPLHF.

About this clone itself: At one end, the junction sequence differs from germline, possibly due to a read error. Here the CDR3 reads CASSESRGSLAGNTTYF. The CDR3 DNA reads as TGCGCCAGCAGTGAGTCCAGGGGCAGCCTCGCTGGAAACACCACATATTTT. The chain has TRBV10-1 and TRBJ1-3; weak D call: TRBD1 (6 bases). The CDR3 runs to 17 residues. Looked up from germline, CDR1 is WNHNN and CDR2 is SYGVQD (reference sequence).

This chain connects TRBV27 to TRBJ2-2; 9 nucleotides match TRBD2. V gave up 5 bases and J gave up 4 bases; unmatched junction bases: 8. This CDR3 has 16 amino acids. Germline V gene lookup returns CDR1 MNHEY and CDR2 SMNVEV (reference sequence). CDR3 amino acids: CASSLASGEGTGELFF. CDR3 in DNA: TGTGCCAGCAGTCTGGCTAGCGGGGAGGGCACCGGGGAGCTGTTTTTT.

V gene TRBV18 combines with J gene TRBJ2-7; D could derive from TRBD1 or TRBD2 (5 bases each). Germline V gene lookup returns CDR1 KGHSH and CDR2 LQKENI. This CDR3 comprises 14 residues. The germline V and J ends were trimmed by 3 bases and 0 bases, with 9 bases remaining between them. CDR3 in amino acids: CASSPGVPSYEQYF. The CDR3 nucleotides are TGTGCCAGCTCACCGGGGGTACCCTCCTACGAGCAGTACTTC.

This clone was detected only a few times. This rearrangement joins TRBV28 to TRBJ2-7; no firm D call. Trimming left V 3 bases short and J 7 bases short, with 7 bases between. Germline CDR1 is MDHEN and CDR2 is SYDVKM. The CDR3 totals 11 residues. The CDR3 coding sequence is TGTGCCAGCAGTTTGTGGCAAGAGCAGTACTTC. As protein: CASSLWQEQYF. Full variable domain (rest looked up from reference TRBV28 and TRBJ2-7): DVKVTQSSRYLVKRTGEKVFLECVQDMDHENMFWYRQDPGLGLRLIYFSYDVKMKEKGDIPEGYSVSREKKERFSLILESASTNQTSMYLCASSLWQEQYFGPGTRLTVT.

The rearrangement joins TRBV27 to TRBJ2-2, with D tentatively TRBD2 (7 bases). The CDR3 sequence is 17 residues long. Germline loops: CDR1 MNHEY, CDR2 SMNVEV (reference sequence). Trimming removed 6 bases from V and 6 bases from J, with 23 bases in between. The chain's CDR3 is CASSPLEGGGSAGELFF. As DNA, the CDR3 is TGTGCCAGCAGCCCCCTAGAGGGAGGGGGAAGTGCCGGGGAGCTGTTTTTT.

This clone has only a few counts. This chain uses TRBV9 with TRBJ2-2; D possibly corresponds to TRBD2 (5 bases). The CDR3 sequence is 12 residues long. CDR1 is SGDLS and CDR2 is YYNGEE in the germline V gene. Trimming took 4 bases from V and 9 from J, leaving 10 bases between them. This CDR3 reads CASSPRDWELFF. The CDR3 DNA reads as TGTGCCAGCAGCCCTCGGGATTGGGAGCTGTTTTTT. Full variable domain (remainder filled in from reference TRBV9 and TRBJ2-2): DSGVTQTPKHLITATGQRVTLRCSPRSGDLSVYWYQQSLDQGLQFLIQYYNGEERAKGNILERFSAQQFPDLHSELNLSSLELGDSALYFCASSPRDWELFFGEGSRLTVL.

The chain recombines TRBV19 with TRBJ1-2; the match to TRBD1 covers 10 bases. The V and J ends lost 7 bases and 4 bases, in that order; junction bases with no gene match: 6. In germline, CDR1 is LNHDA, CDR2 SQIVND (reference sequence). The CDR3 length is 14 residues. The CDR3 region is CASTETGGAYGYTF. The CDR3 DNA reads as TGTGCCAGTACGGAGACAGGGGGCGCCTATGGCTACACCTTC.

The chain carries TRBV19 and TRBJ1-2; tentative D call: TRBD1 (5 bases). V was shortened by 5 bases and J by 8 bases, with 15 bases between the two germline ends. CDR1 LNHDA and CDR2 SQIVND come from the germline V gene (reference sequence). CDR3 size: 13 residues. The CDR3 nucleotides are TGTGCCAGTAGTGCAACCGAGACAGTAGGCTACACCTTC. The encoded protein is CASSATETVGYTF.

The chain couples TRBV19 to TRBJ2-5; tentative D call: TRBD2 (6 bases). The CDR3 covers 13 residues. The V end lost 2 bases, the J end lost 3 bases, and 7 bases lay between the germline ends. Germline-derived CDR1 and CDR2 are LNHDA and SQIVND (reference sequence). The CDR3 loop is CASSIRREETQYF. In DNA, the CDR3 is TGTGCCAGTAGTATAAGGAGGGAAGAGACCCAGTACTTC.

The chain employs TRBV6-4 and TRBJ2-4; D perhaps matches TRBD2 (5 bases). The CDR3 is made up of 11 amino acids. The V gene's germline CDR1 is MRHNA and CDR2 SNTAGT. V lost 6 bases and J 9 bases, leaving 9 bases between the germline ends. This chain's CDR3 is CASSGESIQYF. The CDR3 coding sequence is TGTGCCAGCAGCGGGGAGAGCATTCAGTACTTC.

The CDR3 DNA reads TGTGCCAGCTCACCACCGACTAGAGGGCAGTTCTTC. This translates into CASSPPTRGQFF. The chain recombines TRBV18 with TRBJ2-1; D may be TRBD2 (6 bases). The CDR3 is 12 residues long. The germline V and J ends were trimmed by 0 bases and 12 bases, with 9 bases remaining between them. CDR1 and CDR2 from the germline V gene are KGHSH and LQKENI. Drawing the rest from reference TRBV18 and TRBJ2-1, the complete variable domain is NAGVMQNPRHLVRRRGQEARLRCSPMKGHSHVYWYRQLPEEGLKFMVYLQKENIIDESGMPKERFSAEFPKEGPSILRIQQVVRGDSAAYFCASSPPTRGQFFGPGTRLTVL.

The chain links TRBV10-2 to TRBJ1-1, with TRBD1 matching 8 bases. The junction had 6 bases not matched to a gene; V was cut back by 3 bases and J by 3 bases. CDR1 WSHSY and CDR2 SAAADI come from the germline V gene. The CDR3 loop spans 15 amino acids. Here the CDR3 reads CASSDLGQADTEAFF. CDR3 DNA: TGCGCCAGCAGTGACTTGGGACAGGCGGACACTGAAGCTTTCTTT.

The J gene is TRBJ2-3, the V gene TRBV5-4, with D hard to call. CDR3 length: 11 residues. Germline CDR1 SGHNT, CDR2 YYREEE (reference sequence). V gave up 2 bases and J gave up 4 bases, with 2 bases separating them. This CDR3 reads CASSFADTQYF. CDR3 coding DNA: TGTGCCAGCAGCTTCGCAGATACGCAGTATTTT.

The CDR3 nucleotides are TGCGCCAGCAGTGGCGGGCCCAGCACAGATACGCAGTATTTT. This sequence encodes CASSGGPSTDTQYF. This chain connects TRBV5-1 to TRBJ2-3, with D possibly TRBD2 on 5 matching bases. Looked up from germline, CDR1 is SGHRS and CDR2 is YFSETQ. Between the trimmed V and J ends, which lost 5 bases and 0 bases, there was a span of 10 bases. The CDR3 totals 14 residues.

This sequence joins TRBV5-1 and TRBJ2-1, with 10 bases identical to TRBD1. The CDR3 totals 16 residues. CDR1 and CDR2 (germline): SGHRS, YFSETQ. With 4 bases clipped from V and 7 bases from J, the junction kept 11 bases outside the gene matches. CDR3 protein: CASSPQPGQGSNEQFF. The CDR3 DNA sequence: TGCGCCAGCAGCCCACAACCGGGACAGGGGTCGAATGAGCAGTTCTTC.